Listed below are T cell receptor beta chains from one sample, sequenced in a study of T cell responses to AZD1222 COVID-19 vaccine. Measured with immunoSEQ multiplex PCR; TCRdb has only the in-frame clones, and not every one. The sample holds tens of thousands of clones; about 88% are singletons and the top ten take roughly a fifth. The sequencing here drew on peripheral blood, taken on day 0 of AZD1222 vaccination. The receptors were gathered from an adult in good health. Each CDR3 is given with its conserved first and last residue. Fields, in order: CDR3 protein, CDR3 DNA, D gene, J gene, clone size, V gene, CDR3 length. The D gene is left open where the match is weak. Clone size, where shown, is once, few, many, or a class for clones that have expanded.

CDR3aa: CASLDPPREQYF
CDR3nt: TGTGCCAGCTTAGACCCCCCGAGGGAGCAGTACTTC
d_gene: NA
j_gene: TRBJ2-7
abundance: NA
v_gene: TRBV2
len: 12

CDR3aa: CASSPYTEAFF
CDR3nt: TGTGCCAGCAGCCCGTACACTGAAGCTTTCTTT
d_gene: NA
j_gene: TRBJ1-1
abundance: NA
v_gene: TRBV7-2
len: 11

CDR3aa: CASIPSSYNEQFF
CDR3nt: TGTGCCAGCATTCCGAGCTCCTACAATGAGCAGTTCTTC
d_gene: NA
j_gene: TRBJ2-1
abundance: once
v_gene: TRBV2
len: 13

CDR3aa: CASRTDRNSEQYF
CDR3nt: TGTGCCAGCAGAACGGACAGGAACAGCGAGCAGTACTTC
d_gene: TRBD1
j_gene: TRBJ2-7
abundance: NA
v_gene: TRBV6-5
len: 13

CDR3aa: CASSQSRPQGQFF
CDR3nt: TGCGCCAGCAGCCAATCTAGACCCCAGGGGCAGTTCTTC
d_gene: NA
j_gene: TRBJ2-1
abundance: NA
v_gene: TRBV4-3
len: 13

CDR3aa: CASSLDRGVGQGSYEQYF
CDR3nt: TGTGCCAGCAGCTTAGATCGGGGAGTGGGACAGGGCTCCTACGAGCAGTACTTC
d_gene: TRBD1
j_gene: TRBJ2-7
abundance: NA
v_gene: TRBV11-2
len: 18

CDR3aa: CASSFIQGGNTEAFF
CDR3nt: TGTGCCAGCAGTTTTATACAGGGGGGGAACACTGAAGCTTTCTTT
d_gene: TRBD1
j_gene: TRBJ1-1
abundance: NA
v_gene: TRBV27
len: 15

CDR3aa: CASSFNPGGEQYF
CDR3nt: TGTGCCAGCAGTTTTAACCCAGGGGGCGAGCAGTACTTC
d_gene: TRBD1
j_gene: TRBJ2-7
abundance: NA
v_gene: TRBV28
len: 13

CDR3aa: CASSQDGPGELFF
CDR3nt: TGTGCCAGCAGCCAAGACGGACCCGGGGAGCTGTTTTTT
d_gene: NA
j_gene: TRBJ2-2
abundance: NA
v_gene: TRBV3-1/TRBV3-2
len: 13

CDR3aa: CASSFGANSYEQYF
CDR3nt: TGTGCCAGCAGCTTTGGGGCGAACTCCTACGAGCAGTACTTC
d_gene: NA
j_gene: TRBJ2-7
abundance: NA
v_gene: TRBV7-8
len: 14

CDR3aa: CASRRQGPSYEQYF
CDR3nt: TGTGCCAGCAGGCGACAGGGCCCTAGCTACGAGCAGTACTTC
d_gene: TRBD1
j_gene: TRBJ2-7
abundance: few
v_gene: TRBV27
len: 14

CDR3aa: CASISGDGHTEAFF
CDR3nt: TGTGCCAGCATCTCCGGGGATGGGCACACTGAAGCTTTCTTT
d_gene: NA
j_gene: TRBJ1-1
abundance: NA
v_gene: TRBV7-2
len: 14

CDR3aa: CASSHQLRGGGFYNEQFF
CDR3nt: TGCGCCAGCAGCCACCAGTTGCGGGGGGGCGGTTTCTACAATGAGCAGTTCTTC
d_gene: TRBD2
j_gene: TRBJ2-1
abundance: NA
v_gene: TRBV4-3
len: 18

CDR3aa: CASTPDGSDGNTIYF
CDR3nt: TGTGCCAGCACCCCTGACGGTTCGGATGGAAACACCATATATTTT
d_gene: NA
j_gene: TRBJ1-3
abundance: NA
v_gene: TRBV6-6
len: 15

CDR3aa: CASSFLAGEAYEQYF
CDR3nt: TGTGCCAGCAGCTTTCTAGCGGGCGAAGCCTACGAGCAGTACTTC
d_gene: TRBD2
j_gene: TRBJ2-7
abundance: NA
v_gene: TRBV7-2
len: 15

CDR3aa: CASSLDRGQETQYF
CDR3nt: TGTGCCAGCAGCCTAGACAGGGGCCAAGAGACCCAGTACTTC
d_gene: TRBD1
j_gene: TRBJ2-5
abundance: NA
v_gene: TRBV3-1/TRBV3-2
len: 14

CDR3aa: CASSILTTSGSNYEQFF
CDR3nt: TGTGCCAGCAGCATTCTTACGACTAGCGGGAGTAACTATGAGCAGTTCTTC
d_gene: NA
j_gene: TRBJ2-1
abundance: NA
v_gene: TRBV21-1
len: 17

CDR3aa: CASSFDLGGPNYGYTF
CDR3nt: TGCGCCAGCAGCTTTGATTTGGGCGGACCTAACTATGGCTACACCTTC
d_gene: NA
j_gene: TRBJ1-2
abundance: NA
v_gene: TRBV5-1
len: 16

CDR3aa: CASSFSSGQGHEQYF
CDR3nt: TGTGCCAGCAGCTTTTCATCAGGACAGGGCCACGAGCAGTACTTC
d_gene: TRBD1
j_gene: TRBJ2-7
abundance: NA
v_gene: TRBV5-5
len: 15

CDR3aa: CASSQVGRAGDTEAFF
CDR3nt: TGTGCCAGCAGCCAAGTAGGCAGGGCCGGGGACACTGAAGCTTTCTTT
d_gene: NA
j_gene: TRBJ1-1
abundance: NA
v_gene: TRBV14
len: 16

CDR3aa: CASSIRQGYLYGYTF
CDR3nt: TGTGCCAGCAGTATAAGACAGGGGTACCTCTATGGCTACACCTTC
d_gene: TRBD1
j_gene: TRBJ1-2
abundance: once
v_gene: TRBV6-5
len: 15

CDR3aa: CASRGRVYGYTF
CDR3nt: TGTGCCAGCAGGGGACGGGTCTATGGCTACACCTTC
d_gene: NA
j_gene: TRBJ1-2
abundance: NA
v_gene: TRBV12-3/TRBV12-4
len: 12

CDR3aa: CASSQDWRETEAFF
CDR3nt: TGCGCCAGCAGCCAAGATTGGCGGGAGACTGAAGCTTTCTTT
d_gene: NA
j_gene: TRBJ1-1
abundance: NA
v_gene: TRBV4-3
len: 14

CDR3aa: CASSLGDHTDTQYF
CDR3nt: TGTGCCAGCAGCTTAGGAGACCACACAGATACGCAGTATTTT
d_gene: NA
j_gene: TRBJ2-3
abundance: NA
v_gene: TRBV7-2
len: 14

CDR3aa: CASRKRELDTQYF
CDR3nt: TGTGCCAGCAGGAAGCGGGAGCTAGATACGCAGTATTTT
d_gene: TRBD2
j_gene: TRBJ2-3
abundance: NA
v_gene: TRBV12-3/TRBV12-4
len: 13

CDR3aa: CASSDRAGAYEQYF
CDR3nt: TGTGCCAGCAGTGATAGGGCAGGAGCCTACGAGCAGTACTTC
d_gene: NA
j_gene: TRBJ2-7
abundance: NA
v_gene: TRBV6-1
len: 14

CDR3aa: CASIYSGTGGNYGYTF
CDR3nt: TGTGCCAGCATTTATTCCGGGACAGGGGGTAACTATGGCTACACCTTC
d_gene: TRBD1
j_gene: TRBJ1-2
abundance: NA
v_gene: TRBV6-5
len: 16

CDR3aa: CASSLGQPNNGYTF
CDR3nt: TGCGCCAGCAGCTTGGGACAGCCAAATAATGGCTACACCTTC
d_gene: NA
j_gene: TRBJ1-2
abundance: once
v_gene: TRBV5-1
len: 14

CDR3aa: CTSSNSGTDPRNEQFF
CDR3nt: TGCACCAGCAGCAACTCCGGTACAGACCCTCGCAATGAGCAGTTCTTC
d_gene: NA
j_gene: TRBJ2-1
abundance: NA
v_gene: TRBV1
len: 16

CDR3aa: CASSTHTQGNPYNEQFF
CDR3nt: TGTGCCAGCAGTACACACACACAGGGGAACCCCTACAATGAGCAGTTCTTC
d_gene: TRBD1
j_gene: TRBJ2-1
abundance: NA
v_gene: TRBV7-9
len: 17

CDR3aa: CASSPGPGYNEQFF
CDR3nt: TGTGCCAGCAGCCCCGGGCCGGGGTACAATGAGCAGTTCTTC
d_gene: NA
j_gene: TRBJ2-1
abundance: once
v_gene: TRBV7-2
len: 14

CDR3aa: CASSQALARRDEQYF
CDR3nt: TGCGCCAGCAGCCAAGCTCTAGCGAGGAGGGACGAGCAGTACTTC
d_gene: NA
j_gene: TRBJ2-7
abundance: NA
v_gene: TRBV4-1
len: 15

CDR3aa: CASSPDARLAAFF
CDR3nt: TGTGCCAGCAGCCCCGACGCACGCCTGGCAGCTTTCTTT
d_gene: NA
j_gene: TRBJ1-1
abundance: few
v_gene: TRBV6-5
len: 13

CDR3aa: CASRLPGQNSYEQYF
CDR3nt: TGTGCCAGCAGGCTGCCGGGACAGAACTCCTACGAGCAGTACTTC
d_gene: TRBD1
j_gene: TRBJ2-7
abundance: NA
v_gene: TRBV5-8
len: 15

CDR3aa: CASSVATSETQYF
CDR3nt: TGTGCCAGCAGCGTAGCTACTTCCGAGACCCAGTACTTC
d_gene: NA
j_gene: TRBJ2-5
abundance: NA
v_gene: TRBV9
len: 13